Below, one T cell receptor beta chain is given with its context. The sample originates from a study of blood T cell repertoires in COVID-19. Germline CDR1 SEHNR, CDR2 FQNEAQ (reference sequence). The ends lost 11 bases at V and 7 bases at J; junction bases unmatched: 11. The CDR3 runs 14 residues. Sequencing was performed with immunoSEQ multiplex PCR; in TCRdb, only in-frame clones are kept and a portion is missing. Found here are roughly 400,000 clones, roughly nine tenths of them singletons; the top ten hold 0.9% to 1.2%. The specimen sequenced was PBMCs or T cells enriched from blood (not recorded which). This receptor was identified in a man aged 25 to 45 who had recovered from COVID-19. The chain recombines TRBV7-9 with TRBJ1-6, with 7 bases aligning to TRBD1. The CDR3 here is CALRGTASNSPLHF. The CDR3, as DNA: TGTGCCCTTAGAGGGACAGCCTCCAATTCACCCCTCCACTTT. The full variable domain, its missing parts supplied by reference TRBV7-9 and TRBJ1-6, is DTGVSQNPRHKITKRGQNVTFRCDPISEHNRLYWYRQTLGQGPEFLTYFQNEAQLEKSRLLSDRFSAERPKGSFSTLEIQRTEQGDSAMYLCALRGTASNSPLHFGNGTRLTVT.